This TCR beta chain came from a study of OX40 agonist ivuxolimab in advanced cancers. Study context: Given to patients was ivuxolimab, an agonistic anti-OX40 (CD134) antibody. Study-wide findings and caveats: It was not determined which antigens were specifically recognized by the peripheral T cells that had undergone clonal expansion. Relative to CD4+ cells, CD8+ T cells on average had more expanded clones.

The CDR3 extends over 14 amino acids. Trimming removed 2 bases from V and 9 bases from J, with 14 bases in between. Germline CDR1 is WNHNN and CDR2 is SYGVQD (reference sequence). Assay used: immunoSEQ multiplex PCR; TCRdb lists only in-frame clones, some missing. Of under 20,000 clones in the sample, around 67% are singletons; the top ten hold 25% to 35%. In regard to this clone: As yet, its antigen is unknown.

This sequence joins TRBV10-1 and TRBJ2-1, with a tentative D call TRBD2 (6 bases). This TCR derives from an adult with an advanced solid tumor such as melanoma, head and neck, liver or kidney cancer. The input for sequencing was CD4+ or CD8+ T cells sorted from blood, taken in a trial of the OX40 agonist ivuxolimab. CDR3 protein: CASSERSLGGEQFF. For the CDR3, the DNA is TGCGCCAGCAGTGAGCGGTCCCTGGGGGGTGAGCAGTTCTTC.